These 4 T cell receptor beta chains originate from one sample sequenced in a study of cytomegalovirus exposure and HLA in healthy donors. Amplification used 60 Vbeta primers and 13 Jbeta primers. Produced via immunoSEQ multiplex PCR; TCRdb's table is partial and in-frame only. The sample consists of approximately 190,000 clones, over 65% of them appearing once. Sample: PBMCs. Receptor source: a man aged 35 to 55 in good health and CMV-seropositive.

This chain links TRBV6-5 with TRBJ1-2, with 9 nucleotides matching TRBD1. In germline, CDR1 is MNHEY, CDR2 SVGAGI. V lost 5 bases and J lost 8; bases outside the gene matches: 6. CDR3 length: 13 amino acids. CDR3 bases: TGTGCCAGCAGTCCGCCCGGACAGGGGGGCTACACCTTC. The encoded protein is CASSPPGQGGYTF.

The J gene is TRBJ2-2, the V gene TRBV6-5; 8 positions match TRBD1. The V segment lost 7 bases and the J segment 5 bases; nucleotides outside the gene matches: 3. CDR3 length: 13 residues. CDR1 is MNHEY and CDR2 is SVGAGI in the germline V gene. The chain's CDR3 is CASIGQGTGELFF. The DNA of the CDR3 is TGTGCCAGCATCGGACAGGGTACCGGGGAGCTGTTTTTT.

This clone was picked up one time. The DNA for the CDR3 is TGCGCCAGCAGCCAAGATGGTTCTGCAGGGGGGAGTGAGGACGAGCAGTACTTC. Encoded protein: CASSQDGSAGGSEDEQYF. The chain links TRBV4-1 to TRBJ2-7, with TRBD1 as a possible D gene (7 bases). The germline V gene has CDR1 MGHRA and CDR2 YSYEKL. V was cut by 0 bases and J by 5 bases, with 23 bases left in between. The CDR3 loop spans 18 amino acids.

The chain combines TRBV7-2 with TRBJ2-5; TRBD2 agrees at 7 bases. The length of the CDR3 is 15 residues. Germline assignment: CDR1 SGHTA and CDR2 FQGNSA. With V trimmed by 1 base and J by 6 bases, 8 bases remained unmatched. CDR3 in DNA: TGTGCCAGCAGCTTAGGGCCCCGACTAGCAAAGACCCAGTACTTC. Residues: CASSLGPRLAKTQYF.